This T cell receptor beta chain was sequenced during a study of cytomegalovirus exposure and HLA in healthy donors. Primers for the PCR totalled 60 Vbeta and 13 Jbeta. Profiling relied on immunoSEQ multiplex PCR, and the TCRdb table lists in-frame clones only, not all of them. The sample holds just over 150,000 clones, roughly 84% seen once. Every donor was a healthy person donating bone marrow. Germline CDR1 is MNHGY and CDR2 is SVAAGI. V lost 5 bases and J lost 0, with 11 bases in between. CDR3 length: 15 amino acids. The TCR originated in a man aged 18 to 29 in good health and CMV-seronegative. Sample: PBMCs. The V gene is TRBV6-9, the J gene TRBJ2-1; possibly TRBD2 for D (7 bases). The CDR3 DNA reads TGTGCCAGCAGTGAGGGGGGGCCCTCCTACAATGAGCAGTTCTTC. Translating gives CASSEGGPSYNEQFF.